The 13 T cell receptor beta chains in this list originate from one sample, sequenced in a study of T cell changes during pregnancy in multiple sclerosis. Libraries were prepared by immunoSEQ multiplex PCR; TCRdb keeps only in-frame clonotypes and omits some of them. The data show approximately 110,000 clones, with about 93% seen just once and over 1.5% held by the top ten. The sample here was peripheral blood, taken in the third trimester of pregnancy. The receptor source for this set is a female donor with multiple sclerosis, enrolled in a pregnancy study.

The rearrangement links TRBV28 to TRBJ1-4; TRBD1 aligns across 9 bases. The CDR3 has 16 residues. CDR1 MDHEN and CDR2 SYDVKM come from the germline V gene. J gave up 8 bases and V 5 bases, and 12 bases lay outside the gene matches. The CDR3 sequence is CASSPPFGTGREKLFF. CDR3 in DNA: TGTGCCAGCAGTCCGCCTTTCGGGACAGGGCGGGAAAAACTGTTTTTT.

The chain has TRBV7-3 and TRBJ2-3, with 7 nucleotides matching TRBD2. Germline trimming cut 2 bases from V and 6 bases from J; bases unmatched to any gene: 8. The length of the CDR3 is 15 residues. In germline, CDR1 is SGHTA, CDR2 FQGTGA. The CDR3 region is CASSLEAGVMDTQYF. The CDR3 bases are TGTGCCAGCAGCTTAGAGGCGGGAGTAATGGATACGCAGTATTTT.

CDR3 amino acids: CASSQGLQGEKLFF. CDR3 DNA: TGTGCCAGCAGCCAAGGGTTACAGGGAGAAAAACTGTTTTTT. The chain employs TRBV5-4 and TRBJ1-4, with D tentatively TRBD1 (6 bases). CDR1 SGHNT and CDR2 YYREEE come from the germline V gene (reference sequence). V lost 4 bases to trimming and J lost 8 bases, with 15 bases between them. The CDR3 sequence is 14 residues long.

This rearrangement joins TRBV11-2 to TRBJ2-5; perhaps TRBD2 as D (6 bases). Deletions cut 5 bases from V and 4 bases from J, with 14 bases between. Per the germline V gene, CDR1 is SGHAT and CDR2 is FQNNGV. This CDR3 has 14 amino acids. The CDR3 here is CASSPTRAGETQYF. The CDR3 DNA is TGTGCCAGCAGCCCGACAAGAGCGGGAGAGACCCAGTACTTC.

V is TRBV6-5 and J is TRBJ2-7; the D gene is possibly TRBD1 (6 bases). V was pared by 0 bases and J by 2 bases, with 11 bases between. Germline assignment: CDR1 MNHEY and CDR2 SVGAGI. The CDR3 consists of 15 residues. For the CDR3, the DNA is TGTGCCAGCAGTTACTCTCCAGGGGTGCCCTACGAGCAGTACTTC. Its protein is CASSYSPGVPYEQYF.

The rearrangement uses TRBV28 and TRBJ2-1, with D uncertain. This CDR3 is 14 amino acids long. Germline CDR1 reads MDHEN; CDR2 reads SYDVKM. V lost 7 bases and J 8 bases, leaving 18 bases between the germline ends. The CDR3 here is CASTLLLPVDEQFF. The CDR3 region has the DNA TGTGCCAGCACCTTGCTTCTACCCGTGGATGAGCAGTTCTTC.

The chain employs TRBV27 and TRBJ1-2, with D maybe TRBD1 (6 bases). V was cut by 6 bases and J by 2 bases, with 13 bases left in between. Germline V gives CDR1 MNHEY, CDR2 SMNVEV (reference sequence). CDR3 length: 14 amino acids. CDR3 nucleotide sequence: TGTGCCAGCAGAGAAAGGGGGTGGAACTATGGCTACACCTTC. Translation: CASRERGWNYGYTF.

This clone has just one count. V and J are TRBV7-9 and TRBJ2-5, with 10 bases that match TRBD2. V shed 6 bases, J shed 3 bases, and the junction held 16 bases outside the gene matches. Germline loops: CDR1 SEHNR, CDR2 FQNEAQ (reference sequence). This CDR3 spans 18 amino acids. The CDR3 is CASSSARASGGGEETQYF. The CDR3, as DNA: TGTGCCAGCAGTTCAGCCCGGGCTAGCGGGGGAGGGGAAGAGACCCAGTACTTC.

CDR3 sequence (DNA): TGTGCCAGCAGTTACTCGGCAGCGGATTATGGCTACACCTTC. This gives the protein CASSYSAADYGYTF. The chain employs TRBV6-5 and TRBJ1-2; no clear D gene. V lost 0 bases and J 5 bases, leaving 10 bases between the germline ends. This CDR3 has 14 amino acids. From germline, CDR1 is MNHEY and CDR2 SVGAGI.

This chain connects TRBV2 to TRBJ1-4, with 9 bases matching TRBD1. Germline CDR1 SNHLY, CDR2 FYNNEI. The CDR3 sequence is 15 residues long. After removal of 8 bases from V and 6 bases from J, the junction contained 10 bases not matched to a gene. As DNA, the CDR3 is TGTGCCAGCTCACAGGACAGGGGAGTGGATGAAAAACTGTTTTTT. Its protein product is CASSQDRGVDEKLFF.

This clone was seen once. The chain links TRBV28 to TRBJ1-1; TRBD1 might be the D (5 bases). Trimming removed 2 bases from V and 1 base from J, with 14 bases in between. The CDR3 runs to 16 residues. The germline CDR1 and CDR2 sequences are MDHEN and SYDVKM. The CDR3: CASSLSGGGTNTEAFF. The CDR3 region has the DNA TGTGCCAGCAGTTTAAGTGGGGGGGGGACGAACACTGAAGCTTTCTTT.

The V gene is TRBV28, the J gene TRBJ1-2; the match to TRBD1 covers 7 bases. The CDR3 is 19 amino acids. Trimming removed 3 bases from V and 2 bases from J; junction bases left unmatched: 18. Germline CDR1 and CDR2: MDHEN and SYDVKM. This chain's CDR3 is CASSFRSPSRAGGNYGYTF. The CDR3 region has the DNA TGTGCCAGCAGTTTCAGATCCCCTTCAAGGGCAGGGGGGAACTATGGCTACACCTTC.

V is TRBV7-9 and J is TRBJ1-2; 10 nucleotides line up with TRBD1. The length of the CDR3 is 14 residues. Germline CDR1 reads SEHNR; CDR2 reads FQNEAQ (reference sequence). J was trimmed by 6 bases and V by 8 bases; bases with no gene match: 9. The CDR3 nucleotides read TGTGCCAGCCGGAGGACAGGGGGAAGAGATGGCTACACCTTC. Protein sequence: CASRRTGGRDGYTF.